This entry describes one T cell receptor beta chain. Its antigen remains unidentified. Pregnant or lactating patients were excluded, as were those with uncontrolled infection or other autoimmune disease. The data originate from a study of T cells in Graves' hyperthyroidism and ophthalmopathy. From RNA transcripts, TCR beta CDR3 regions were amplified. Carried out on the TCR CDR3, a first-round RT-PCR used the HTBI primer set. One entry per CDR3 protein, called by TCRdb with MiXCR from the multiplex PCR reads. The table has about 520,000 distinct CDR3 sequences, 24% seen once. This CDR3 contains 17 residues. J was trimmed by 4 bases and V by 2 bases; bases with no gene match: 11. Germline assignment: CDR1 SGHAT and CDR2 FQDESV (reference sequence). Findings and limits, study-wide: Ophthalmopathy was separated from stable hyperthyroidism by a 13 V-J model. Most clonotypes that expanded in the thyroid above 0.001 also showed up in blood.

The chain is built from TRBV11-1 and TRBJ1-5, with 7 bases matching TRBD1. Sequencing was performed on blood. This receptor was identified in a woman in her thirties with Graves' ophthalmopathy. The CDR3 loop reads CASSLLGAGGVNQPQHF. The DNA of the CDR3 is TGTGCCAGCAGCTTATTGGGCGCAGGGGGGGTAAATCAGCCCCAGCATTTT.